This paragraph covers one TCR beta chain sequence. Which antigen it targets is not known. No base quality values were provided; no much bigger clone lies one nucleotide off. The sample originates from a study of cytomegalovirus exposure and HLA in healthy donors (dated 2017 in TCRdb). Study-wide context: An earlier analysis of several hundred of the donors reported about 280 Gb of sequence data and 100 million to 120 million unique TCR beta sequences obtained from approximately 180 million T cells. An early release covering 550 to 650 HLA-typed donors comprised around 300 gigabases of sequencing data and tens of millions of unique TCR sequences. The genetic ancestry cluster associated with self-reported Caucasian donors included 81% of the roughly 400 genotyped donors. The study aimed to test whether cataloging public T cell receptors could reveal signatures of past pathogen exposure. The study used immunosequencing to profile the T cell repertoires of approximately 690 subjects and linked those repertoires to cytomegalovirus serostatus. Besides the first cohort of more than 650 subjects, a separate validation cohort made up of around 120 different subjects was used. To predict cytomegalovirus infection status, the study brought together high-throughput TCR immunosequencing, statistical association of individual TCRs with disease status, and machine learning. A later analysis re-analyzed previously published TCR beta repertoires from roughly 630 donors and added high-resolution HLA genotyping to study TCR occurrence patterns. Rather than drawing on any new phenotypic data, the later analysis identified candidate immune exposures from TCR beta sequences and the way those sequences occurred across donors. An earlier analysis of roughly 600 of the donors used high-throughput TCR beta sequencing to judge whether each TCR beta V gene segment behaved as functional or pseudogenic. Alongside the repertoire data, information on donor age, sex, ethnicity and CMV serostatus was compiled. A later genetic analysis used genome-wide SNP genotypes for 398 of the 666 donors, treating that subset as a discovery cohort. Every discovery cohort repertoire had been produced on one sequencing platform. Class I and class II HLA loci were covered by the typing at four-digit resolution. The number of typed donors differed by locus: about 629-640 for A, B, C, DRB1 and DQB1; approximately 540 for DQA1; 600 to 610 for DPA1; and 400 to 480 for DPB1. Roughly 5 DR-DQ haplotypes were handled as single units for association and clustering, since linkage in the cohort was strong. On average, around 230,000 unique TCR beta nucleotide sequences were sequenced per donor among 300 to 500 genotyped donors of the cohort, with roughly 18% of those sequences being non-productive. Study-level results and caveats: Only TCR beta chains were sequenced in this cohort, and the absence of alpha or paired-chain data limited detectable features. A later genetic analysis reported fewer N-insertions in productive TCRs among donors in an Asian-associated ancestry cluster than the approximately 700-donor mean. According to a later analysis, TCR association rates differed among HLA loci, with DRB1 alleles showing the most associated TCRs and HLA-C alleles showing the fewest. A later analysis found that HLA-associated TCR beta chains were more clonally expanded and had lower generation probabilities than equally common non-associated chains. In a later analysis, most CMV-associated TCR beta chains were found to appear HLA-restricted, with HLA associations seemingly driven largely by CMV exposure. Broadly in line with IMGT annotations, most TCR beta V segments showed up in productive rearrangements about 87% or about 30% of the time in an earlier analysis of under 700 of the donors. Roughly uniform sequencing depth across donors was assumed in presence/absence analyses, although this assumption may not hold. A few of the identified cytomegalovirus-associated TCR beta chains were confirmed in vitro to be specific for cytomegalovirus antigens. According to the authors, the approach could potentially be generalized to other disease states and immunological phenotypes. The 87-base-pair reads could not distinguish some IMGT-functional V segments, including TRBV6-2 and TRBV6-3, so those segments were excluded. In a later analysis, several top co-occurrence clusters were reported to appear linked to parvovirus B19, influenza, CMV and Epstein-Barr virus. A group of highly shared sequence variants was considered likely to be a technical artifact of the sequencing pipeline. The study listed 164 TCR beta chains as associated with cytomegalovirus. In a later genetic analysis, a missense DCLRE1C variant was associated with V-gene and J-gene trimming of TCR beta chains, and the association was replicated in an independent cohort. Strong co-occurrence of HLA alleles, especially DR and DQ, made assigning TCR associations to individual alleles difficult. For the cohort, immune exposure information was limited to CMV serostatus. Linkage disequilibrium might explain the correlated functional status among segregating V segments, but an unknown experimental factor could not be excluded. A later analysis associated 16,951 TCR beta sequences with specific HLA alleles at a false discovery rate of 0.05. A further reported finding was that TCR beta sequences accurately predicted the HLA-A and HLA-B alleles for most subjects in the first cohort. Because HLA typing was unavailable for some donors at each locus, only the typed subset was used in association tests. The earlier analysis of 587 of the donors excluded seventeen rarely observed V segments, including chromosome 9 orphons, because counts were too low. While some public TCRs were present in many individuals, most TCR sequences turned up only very rarely across donors. Cytomegalovirus status was reported to be diagnosed by the classifier with high specificity and sensitivity in both the original and validation cohorts.

The cohort was made up of several hundred healthy bone marrow donors. At the time of sampling, all cohort members were nominally healthy, though unrecorded immune exposures were likely present. The donor was CMV seronegative and was included in the group of over 300 seronegative cohort members. A peripheral blood sample was provided by each donor, and peripheral blood mononuclear cells were used for TCR beta sequencing. Genomic DNA extraction from the blood cell samples was performed with the Qiagen DNeasy Blood Extraction Kit. Reading from cysteine to phenylalanine, the CDR3 counts 13 amino acids. Only the CDR3 DNA is retained, 39 bases long and in frame from the first base. The junction shows trimming of 4 bases on V and 7 bases on J, and the gene matches do not reach 3 bases of it. CDR1 and CDR2, looked up from the germline V gene (reference sequence), are SEHNR and FQNEAQ. The library was obtained by the immunoSEQ multiplex PCR assay. For the multiplex PCR, a mixture combining 60 forward primers for TCR Vbeta segments and 13 reverse primers for TCR Jbeta segments was used. Amplification of the CDR3 region of rearranged TCR beta genes was performed with a multiplex PCR assay on genomic DNA. The amplified TCR beta libraries were sequenced on the Illumina HiSeq System as 87-base-pair reads. Processing in the source paper ran as follows. In a later analysis, tens of millions of unique TCR beta chains were counted across the 650 to 700 repertoires, and around 10 million of these chains were shared by at least two donors. To remove PCR and sequencing errors, raw reads were error-corrected and collapsed into unique sequences using a nearest-neighbor algorithm that merged closely related sequences. Alignment of CDR3 sequences to IMGT reference sequences was used to assign V, D and J gene segments. For a sequence to be retained, a match of at least six nucleotides was required to both a V gene segment and a J gene segment. Rearrangements were classified as productive when the CDR3 lacked stop codons and remained in frame with V and J, and all other rearrangements were classified as non-productive. CDR3 was defined according to IMGT convention as the region running from the second conserved V-encoded cysteine to the conserved J-encoded phenylalanine. The earlier analysis of about 590 of the donors excluded sequences that lacked an unambiguous match to a single V gene segment. In an earlier analysis of a few hundred of the donors, a V segment was called functional when productive rearrangements were above 56.7%, and segregating when the standard deviation between donors exceeded 5%. A statistical classification framework was developed to diagnose cytomegalovirus status using the catalog of TCR beta chain sequences. V and J gene assignment, in a later analysis, came from comparing TCR nucleotide sequences with IMGT/GENE-DB human TR gene sequences. The TCRdist pipeline was used in a later analysis to assign CDR3 sequences and most-parsimonious VDJ recombination scenarios. In a later analysis, each TCR beta chain was defined by its CDR3 amino acid sequence together with its V-gene family, and reads without a unique V-gene family were excluded. In a later analysis, a few hundred highly shared, low-generation-probability nucleotide sequences were removed to address suspected cross-contamination and a sequencing artifact. For each public chain, a later analysis derived a clonal expansion index from normalized ranks of inferred template counts within each repertoire. A later analysis computed generation probabilities with a VDJ recombination model fitted to out-of-frame rearrangements, and checked the results against IGoR. In a later analysis, hypergeometric tests were used to score TCR-TCR, TCR-HLA and TCR-CMV co-occurrence, with a repertoire-size bias correction applied to TCR pairs. False discovery rates were estimated in a later analysis by permuting HLA or CMV assignments 20 times. A later analysis grouped co-occurring TCRs with DBSCAN, adding TCRdist sequence similarity when clustering within HLA-allele-positive subsets. Co-occurrence clustering excluded repertoires with fewer than 30,000 or more than 120,000 public chains, plus five with anomalous nucleotide sharing. Entries here come from immuneACCESS through TCRdb and include only in-frame sequences with V and J called. Some clones fail to appear in such tables; in the studies checked, an unresolved V gene covers under half of the shortfall, and the cause of the remainder is unknown. V and J calls and clone size come straight from that table; D and trimming were deduced from the DNA. In all, the sample holds roughly 140,000 clones, and roughly 80% of those were seen once. Of the sample, 1.2% is held by the ten largest clones.

Recombination linked TRBV7-9 to TRBJ1-4; 7 of the junction bases match TRBD1. The receptor was isolated from a female donor in good health and CMV-seronegative. The specimen was PBMCs. The CDR3 protein: CASSSWTGEKLFF. The DNA reads TGTGCCAGCAGCTCATGGACAGGTGAAAAACTGTTTTTT.